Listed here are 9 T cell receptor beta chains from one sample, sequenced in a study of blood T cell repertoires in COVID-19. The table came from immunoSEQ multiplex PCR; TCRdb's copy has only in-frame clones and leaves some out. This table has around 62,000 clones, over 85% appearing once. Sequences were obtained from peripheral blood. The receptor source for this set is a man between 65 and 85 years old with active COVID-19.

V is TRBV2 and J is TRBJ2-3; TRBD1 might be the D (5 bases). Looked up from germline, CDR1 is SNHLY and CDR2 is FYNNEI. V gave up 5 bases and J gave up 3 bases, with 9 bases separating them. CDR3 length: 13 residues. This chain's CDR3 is CASSIRQTDTQYF. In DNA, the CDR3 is TGTGCCAGCAGTATACGACAGACAGATACGCAGTATTTT.

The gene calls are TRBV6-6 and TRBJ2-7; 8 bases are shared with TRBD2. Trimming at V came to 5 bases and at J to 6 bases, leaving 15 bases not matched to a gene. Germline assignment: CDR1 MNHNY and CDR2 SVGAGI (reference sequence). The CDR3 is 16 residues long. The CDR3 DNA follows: TGTGCCAGCAGTCGGCCAGGGACGGGAGGGGAGATCGAGCAGTACTTC. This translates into CASSRPGTGGEIEQYF.

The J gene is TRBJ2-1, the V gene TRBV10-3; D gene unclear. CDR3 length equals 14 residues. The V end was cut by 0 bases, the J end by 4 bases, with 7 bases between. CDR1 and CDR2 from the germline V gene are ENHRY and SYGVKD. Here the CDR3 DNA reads TGTGCCATCAGTGAGTCATCAGATTACAATGAGCAGTTCTTC. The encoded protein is CAISESSDYNEQFF.

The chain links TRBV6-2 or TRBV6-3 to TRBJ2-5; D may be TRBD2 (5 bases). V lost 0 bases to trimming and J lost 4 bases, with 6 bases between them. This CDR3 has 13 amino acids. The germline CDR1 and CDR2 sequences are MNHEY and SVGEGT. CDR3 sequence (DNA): TGTGCCAGCAGTTACTCAGGGAGAGAGACCCAGTACTTC. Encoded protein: CASSYSGRETQYF.

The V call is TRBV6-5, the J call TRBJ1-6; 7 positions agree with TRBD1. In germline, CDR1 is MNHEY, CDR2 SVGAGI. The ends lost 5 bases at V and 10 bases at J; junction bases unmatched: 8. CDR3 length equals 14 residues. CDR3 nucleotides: TGTGCCAGCAGTACCTCGACAGGGAACTCACCCCTCCACTTT. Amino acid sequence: CASSTSTGNSPLHF.

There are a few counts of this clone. CDR3 DNA: TGTGCCAGCAGCACCTCCGGGGTTCTCTCCTATAATTCACCCCTCCACTTT. Protein: CASSTSGVLSYNSPLHF. The chain couples TRBV7-3 to TRBJ1-6, with no clear D. The CDR3 is 17 residues long. The germline V gene encodes CDR1 SGHTA and CDR2 FQGTGA. Trimming cost V 5 bases and J 0 bases, with 14 bases left between them. Combining the CDR3 with reference TRBV7-3 and TRBJ1-6 gives the whole variable domain GAGVSQTPSNKVTEKGKYVELRCDPISGHTALYWYRQSLGQGPEFLIYFQGTGAADDSGLPNDRFFAVRPEGSVSTLKIQRTERGDSAVYLCASSTSGVLSYNSPLHFGNGTRLTVT.

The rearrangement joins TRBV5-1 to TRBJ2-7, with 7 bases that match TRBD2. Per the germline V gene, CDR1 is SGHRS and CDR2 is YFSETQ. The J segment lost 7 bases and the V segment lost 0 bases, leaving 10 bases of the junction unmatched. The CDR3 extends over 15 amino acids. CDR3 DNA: TGCGCCAGCAGCTTGGTAGCCAGGGAAGCGGGGGAGCAGTACGTC. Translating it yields CASSLVAREAGEQYV.

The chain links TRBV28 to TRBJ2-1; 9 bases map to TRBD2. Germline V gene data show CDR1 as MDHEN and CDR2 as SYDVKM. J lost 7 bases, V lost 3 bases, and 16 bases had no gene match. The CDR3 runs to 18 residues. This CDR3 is CASSFPILPGLARNEQFF. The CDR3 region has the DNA TGTGCCAGCAGTTTCCCCATCCTACCGGGACTAGCTAGAAATGAGCAGTTCTTC.

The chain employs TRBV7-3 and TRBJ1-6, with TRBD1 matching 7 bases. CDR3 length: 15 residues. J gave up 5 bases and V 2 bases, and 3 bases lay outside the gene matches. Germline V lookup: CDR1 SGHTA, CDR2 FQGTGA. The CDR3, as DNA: TGTGCCAGCAGCTTAGGGGGACAGCATAATTCACCCCTCCACTTT. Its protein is CASSLGGQHNSPLHF.